The 11 T cell receptor beta chains reported below all come from one sample, sequenced in a study of blood T cell repertoires in COVID-19. TCRdb keeps only in-frame clones here, not all; method: immunoSEQ multiplex PCR. The table records fewer than 350,000 clones, approximately 86% of them present only once. Input material: PBMCs or T cells enriched from blood (not recorded which). The source is a woman in her 40s with acute COVID-19.

The rearrangement uses TRBV9 and TRBJ2-5; 7 nucleotides align to TRBD1. This CDR3 has 15 amino acids. The V segment lost 3 bases and the J segment 4 bases; nucleotides outside the gene matches: 9. CDR1 and CDR2 from the germline V gene are SGDLS and YYNGEE. The CDR3 protein is CASSDVGTAGETQYF. CDR3 coding DNA: TGTGCCAGCAGCGACGTTGGGACAGCTGGAGAGACCCAGTACTTC.

This chain connects TRBV3-1 (or the pseudogene TRBV3-2) to TRBJ2-5, with 13 bases fitting TRBD2. The CDR3 is 15 amino acids. V dropped 4 bases and J dropped 3; count of bases not matched to a gene: 2. Germline assignment: CDR1 LGHDT and CDR2 YNNKEL (reference sequence). CDR3 sequence: CASSLGLAGKETQYF. CDR3 nucleotides: TGTGCCAGCAGCCTGGGACTAGCGGGGAAAGAGACCCAGTACTTC.

This clone showed up just once. The V call is TRBV27, the J call TRBJ2-7; unclear D gene. The germline V and J ends were trimmed by 3 bases and 0 bases, with 6 bases remaining between them. Per germline, CDR1 MNHEY and CDR2 SMNVEV (reference sequence). This CDR3 comprises 13 residues. The CDR3 reads CASSLRVSYEQYF. DNA of the CDR3: TGTGCCAGCAGTTTGCGTGTCTCCTACGAGCAGTACTTC.

CDR3 residues: CASSSVRGNQPQHF. Here the CDR3 DNA reads TGTGCCAGCAGTTCCGTTCGTGGCAATCAGCCCCAGCATTTT. This chain joins TRBV6-6 and TRBJ1-5; D is ambiguous. Germline V gene sequence: CDR1 MNHNY, CDR2 SVGAGI (reference sequence). The CDR3 has 14 residues. V was shortened by 4 bases and J by 2 bases, with 9 bases between the two germline ends.

This clone was recorded once. V usage is TRBV7-9 and J usage is TRBJ2-3; a weak D match, TRBD2 (6 bases). This CDR3 is 12 amino acids long. V lost 5 bases and J 6 bases, leaving 9 bases between the germline ends. In germline, CDR1 is SEHNR, CDR2 FQNEAQ (reference sequence). Here the CDR3 DNA reads TGTGCCAGCAGCCGCGCGGGGGATACGCAGTATTTT. Protein product: CASSRAGDTQYF.

The rearrangement links TRBV6-5 to TRBJ1-2; no reliable D call. This CDR3 has 13 residues. Germline CDR1 MNHEY, CDR2 SVGAGI. V was pared by 8 bases and J by 4 bases, with 14 bases between. The CDR3 here is CASQRGGSYGYTF. The CDR3 region has the DNA TGTGCCAGCCAACGGGGAGGATCCTATGGCTACACCTTC.

This clone has only a few counts. The genes are TRBV6-1 and TRBJ2-7; possibly TRBD1 for D (5 bases). V lost 0 bases to trimming and J lost 2 bases, with 11 bases between them. The CDR3 is 15 residues long. CDR1 MNHNS and CDR2 SASEGT come from the germline V gene. The CDR3 bases are TGTGCCAGCAGTGAAGCGGCAGGGCAACCCTACGAGCAGTACTTC. The encoded protein is CASSEAAGQPYEQYF.

This clone has just a few counts. The J gene is TRBJ2-7, the V gene TRBV6-5; 11 nucleotides agree with TRBD1. The CDR3 extends over 15 amino acids. Trimming removed 6 bases from V and 5 bases from J; junction bases left unmatched: 9. CDR1 is MNHEY, CDR2 SVGAGI, per germline. This CDR3 reads CASSQRRDRGNEQYF. The CDR3 DNA reads as TGTGCCAGCAGCCAAAGGAGGGACAGGGGGAACGAGCAGTACTTC.

The chain carries TRBV9 and TRBJ1-1, with D tentatively TRBD1 (6 bases). CDR1 is SGDLS and CDR2 is YYNGEE in the germline V gene. The CDR3 consists of 13 residues. V was cut by 3 bases and J by 5 bases, with 11 bases left in between. The CDR3 protein is CASSATGRTEAFF. The CDR3 bases are TGTGCCAGCAGCGCGACAGGTCGGACTGAAGCTTTCTTT. The full variable domain, with the rest looked up from reference TRBV9 and TRBJ1-1, is DSGVTQTPKHLITATGQRVTLRCSPRSGDLSVYWYQQSLDQGLQFLIQYYNGEERAKGNILERFSAQQFPDLHSELNLSSLELGDSALYFCASSATGRTEAFFGQGTRLTVV.

V and J are TRBV6-2 or TRBV6-3 and TRBJ2-7; D gene uncertain. This CDR3 contains 11 residues. Trimming cost V 4 bases and J 2 bases, with 3 bases left between them. Germline CDR1 MNHEY, CDR2 SVGEGT. In nucleotides, the CDR3 is TGTGCCAGCAGTTCTGCCTACGAGCAGTACTTC. It is translated as CASSSAYEQYF.

The chain joins TRBV28 to TRBJ1-5; 8 bases map to TRBD1. CDR1 and CDR2 from the germline V gene are MDHEN and SYDVKM. With V trimmed by 2 bases and J by 11 bases, 8 bases remained unmatched. The CDR3 loop spans 14 amino acids. CDR3 sequence reads: CASSLGQGAGSQHF. The CDR3, as DNA: TGTGCCAGCAGTTTAGGGCAGGGGGCTGGGTCCCAGCATTTT. Together with reference TRBV28 and TRBJ1-5, the CDR3 gives the full variable domain: DVKVTQSSRYLVKRTGEKVFLECVQDMDHENMFWYRQDPGLGLRLIYFSYDVKMKEKGDIPEGYSVSREKKERFSLILESASTNQTSMYLCASSLGQGAGSQHFGDGTRLSIL.